This T cell receptor (beta chain) was documented in a study of blood T cell repertoires in COVID-19. About the research overall: The samples span acute and convalescent COVID-19 from the United States, Italy and Spain. T cells, B-cell-depleted T cells, or PBMCs provided the cDNA or gDNA that served as material.

J gave up 1 base and V 4 bases, and 12 bases lay outside the gene matches. Germline V lookup: CDR1 KGHSH, CDR2 LQKENI. The CDR3 has 17 amino acids. In the original processing: Scientists estimated how many nucleated cells there were by amplifying reference gene primers. Sequencing used immunoSEQ multiplex PCR; TCRdb keeps in-frame clones, though not all of them. That table is the source of V, J and clone size, and D and trimming were worked out from the DNA. The table lists tens of thousands of clones, approximately 80% of them singletons. This receptor was identified in a woman aged 80 or older with acute or convalescent COVID-19. The chain joins TRBV18 to TRBJ1-1, with 7 bases lining up with TRBD1. Material: peripheral blood. CDR3 residues: CASSLARGQGGNTEAFF. As DNA, the CDR3 is TGTGCCAGCTCACTAGCCCGCGGGCAGGGGGGGAACACTGAAGCTTTCTTT. Variable domain in full (rest from reference TRBV18 and TRBJ1-1): NAGVMQNPRHLVRRRGQEARLRCSPMKGHSHVYWYRQLPEEGLKFMVYLQKENIIDESGMPKERFSAEFPKEGPSILRIQQVVRGDSAAYFCASSLARGQGGNTEAFFGQGTRLTVV.